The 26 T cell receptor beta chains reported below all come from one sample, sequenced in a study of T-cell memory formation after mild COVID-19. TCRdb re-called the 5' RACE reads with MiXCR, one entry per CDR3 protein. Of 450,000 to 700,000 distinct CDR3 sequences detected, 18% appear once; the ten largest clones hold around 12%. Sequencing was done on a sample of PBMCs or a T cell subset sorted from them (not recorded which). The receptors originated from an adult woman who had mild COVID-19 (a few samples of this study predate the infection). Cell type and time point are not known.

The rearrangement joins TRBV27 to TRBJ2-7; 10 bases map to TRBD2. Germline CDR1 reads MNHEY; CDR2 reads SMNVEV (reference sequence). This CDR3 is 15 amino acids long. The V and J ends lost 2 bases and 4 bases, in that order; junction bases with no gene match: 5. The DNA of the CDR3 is TGTGCCAGCAGTTTAGAGCTAGCGGGAGAGTACGAGCAGTACTTC. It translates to CASSLELAGEYEQYF.

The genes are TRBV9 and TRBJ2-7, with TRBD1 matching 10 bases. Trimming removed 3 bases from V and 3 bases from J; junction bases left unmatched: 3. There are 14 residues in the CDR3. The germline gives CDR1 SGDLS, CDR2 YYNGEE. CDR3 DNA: TGTGCCAGCAGCGACCGGGACAGGGGCTACGAGCAGTACTTC. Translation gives CASSDRDRGYEQYF.

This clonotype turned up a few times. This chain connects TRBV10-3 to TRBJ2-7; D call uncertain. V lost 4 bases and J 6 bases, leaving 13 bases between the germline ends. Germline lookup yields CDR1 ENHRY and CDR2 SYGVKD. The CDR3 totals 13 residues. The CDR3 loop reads CAISAEVLREQYF. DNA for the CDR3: TGTGCCATCAGTGCCGAAGTTCTACGCGAGCAGTACTTC.

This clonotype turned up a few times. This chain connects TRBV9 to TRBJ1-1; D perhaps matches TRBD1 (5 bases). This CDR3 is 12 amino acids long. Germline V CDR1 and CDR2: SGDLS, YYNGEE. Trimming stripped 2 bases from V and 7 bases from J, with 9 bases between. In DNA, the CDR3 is TGTGCCAGCAGCGTGGGGGTAGGTGAAGCTTTCTTT. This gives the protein CASSVGVGEAFF.

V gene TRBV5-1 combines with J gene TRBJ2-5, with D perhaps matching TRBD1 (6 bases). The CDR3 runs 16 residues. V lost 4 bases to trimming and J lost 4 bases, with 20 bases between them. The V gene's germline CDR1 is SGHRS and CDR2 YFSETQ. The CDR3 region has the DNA TGCGCCAGCAGCGCCCGCGGCAGGGGTGAAGGAGAGACCCAGTACTTC. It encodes CASSARGRGEGETQYF.

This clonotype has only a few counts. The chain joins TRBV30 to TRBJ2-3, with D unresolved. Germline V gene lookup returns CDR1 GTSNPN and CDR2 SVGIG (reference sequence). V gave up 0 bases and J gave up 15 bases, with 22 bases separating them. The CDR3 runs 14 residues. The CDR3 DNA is TGTGCCTGGAGTGTCGCGATTAGTTTCAGATTCGTATATTTT. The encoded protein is CAWSVAISFRFVYF.

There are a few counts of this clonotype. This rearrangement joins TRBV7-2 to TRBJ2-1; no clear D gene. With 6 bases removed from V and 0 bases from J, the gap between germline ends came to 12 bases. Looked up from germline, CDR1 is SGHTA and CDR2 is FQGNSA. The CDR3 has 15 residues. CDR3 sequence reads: CASSSSANSYNEQFF. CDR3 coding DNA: TGTGCCAGCAGTTCGAGCGCGAACTCCTACAATGAGCAGTTCTTC.

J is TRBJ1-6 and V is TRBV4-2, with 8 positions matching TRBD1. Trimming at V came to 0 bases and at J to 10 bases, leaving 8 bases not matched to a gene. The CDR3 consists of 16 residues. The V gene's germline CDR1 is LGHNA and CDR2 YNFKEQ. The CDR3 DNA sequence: TGTGCCAGCAGCCAAGATCATCCCAGGGGGCTATCACCCCTCCACTTT. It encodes CASSQDHPRGLSPLHF.

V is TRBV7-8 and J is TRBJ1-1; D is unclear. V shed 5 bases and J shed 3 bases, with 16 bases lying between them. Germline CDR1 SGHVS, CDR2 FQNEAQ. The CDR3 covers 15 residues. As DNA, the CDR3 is TGTGCCAGCAGCGGAAATACGGGATCCCACACTGAAGCTTTCTTT. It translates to CASSGNTGSHTEAFF.

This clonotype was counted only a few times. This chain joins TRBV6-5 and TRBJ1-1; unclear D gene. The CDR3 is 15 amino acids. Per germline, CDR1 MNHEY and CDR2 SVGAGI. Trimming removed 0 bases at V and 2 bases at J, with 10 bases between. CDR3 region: CASSYSTALNTEAFF. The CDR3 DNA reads TGTGCCAGCAGTTACTCAACAGCCTTAAACACTGAAGCTTTCTTT.

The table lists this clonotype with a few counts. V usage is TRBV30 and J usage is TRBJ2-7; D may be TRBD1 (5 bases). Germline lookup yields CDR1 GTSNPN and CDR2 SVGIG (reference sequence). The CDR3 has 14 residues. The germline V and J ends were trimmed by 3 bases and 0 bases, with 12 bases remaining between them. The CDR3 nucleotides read TGTGCCTGGAGCAGGAAGACAGCCTCCTACGAGCAGTACTTC. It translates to CAWSRKTASYEQYF.

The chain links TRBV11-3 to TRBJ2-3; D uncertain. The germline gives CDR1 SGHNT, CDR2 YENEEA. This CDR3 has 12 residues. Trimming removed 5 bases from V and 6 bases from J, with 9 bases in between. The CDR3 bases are TGTGCCAGCAGCAACTCCGGGGATACGCAGTATTTT. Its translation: CASSNSGDTQYF.

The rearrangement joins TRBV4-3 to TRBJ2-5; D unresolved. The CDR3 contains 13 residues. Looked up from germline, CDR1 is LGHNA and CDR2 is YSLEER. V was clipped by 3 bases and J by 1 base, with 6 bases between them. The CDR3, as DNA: TGCGCCAGCAGCCAGCGCCCCCAAGAGACCCAGTACTTC. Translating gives CASSQRPQETQYF.

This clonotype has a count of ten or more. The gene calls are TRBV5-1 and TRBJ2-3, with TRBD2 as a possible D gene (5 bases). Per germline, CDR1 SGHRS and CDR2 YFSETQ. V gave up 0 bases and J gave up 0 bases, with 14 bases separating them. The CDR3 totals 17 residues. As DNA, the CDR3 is TGCGCCAGCAGCTTGGTTTCCCGAGCGGCTAGCACAGATACGCAGTATTTT. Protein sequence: CASSLVSRAASTDTQYF.

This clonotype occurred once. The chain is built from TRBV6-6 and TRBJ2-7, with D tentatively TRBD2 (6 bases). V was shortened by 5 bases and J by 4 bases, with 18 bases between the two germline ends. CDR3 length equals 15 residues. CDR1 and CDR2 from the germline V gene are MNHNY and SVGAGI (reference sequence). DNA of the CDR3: TGTGCCAGCAGTCCTACGTCCCCCGGAGGGTACGAGCAGTACTTC. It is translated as CASSPTSPGGYEQYF.

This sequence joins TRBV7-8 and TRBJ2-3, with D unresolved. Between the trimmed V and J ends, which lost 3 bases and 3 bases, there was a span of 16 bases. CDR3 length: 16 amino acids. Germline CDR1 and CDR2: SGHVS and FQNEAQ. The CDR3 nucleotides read TGTGCCAGCAGCTTCAACGGAGAGTGGGTGACAGATACGCAGTATTTT. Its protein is CASSFNGEWVTDTQYF.

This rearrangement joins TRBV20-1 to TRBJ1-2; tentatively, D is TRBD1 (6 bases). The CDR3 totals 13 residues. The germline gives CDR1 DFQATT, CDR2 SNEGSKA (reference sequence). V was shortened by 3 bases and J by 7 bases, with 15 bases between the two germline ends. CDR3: CSASAGGGLGYTF. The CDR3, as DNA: TGCAGTGCTAGTGCGGGGGGCGGGCTTGGCTACACCTTC.

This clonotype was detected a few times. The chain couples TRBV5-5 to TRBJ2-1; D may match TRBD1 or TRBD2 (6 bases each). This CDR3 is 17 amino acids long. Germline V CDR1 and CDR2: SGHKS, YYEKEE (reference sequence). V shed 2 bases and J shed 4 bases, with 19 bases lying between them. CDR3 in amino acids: CASSFLLNGGAYNEQFF. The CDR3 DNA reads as TGTGCCAGCAGCTTCCTCTTGAACGGGGGCGCGTACAATGAGCAGTTCTTC.

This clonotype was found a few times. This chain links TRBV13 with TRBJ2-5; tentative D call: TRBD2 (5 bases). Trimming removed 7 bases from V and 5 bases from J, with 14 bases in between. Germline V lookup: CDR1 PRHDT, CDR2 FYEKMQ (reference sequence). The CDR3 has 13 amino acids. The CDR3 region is CASTGRVTETQYF. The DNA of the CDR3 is TGTGCCAGCACTGGGCGGGTGACGGAGACCCAGTACTTC.

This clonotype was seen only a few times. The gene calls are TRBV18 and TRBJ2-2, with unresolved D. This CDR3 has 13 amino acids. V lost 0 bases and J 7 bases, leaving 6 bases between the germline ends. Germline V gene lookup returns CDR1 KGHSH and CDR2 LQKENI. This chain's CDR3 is CASSPPKGGELFF. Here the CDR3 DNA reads TGTGCCAGCTCACCACCGAAGGGCGGGGAGCTGTTTTTT.

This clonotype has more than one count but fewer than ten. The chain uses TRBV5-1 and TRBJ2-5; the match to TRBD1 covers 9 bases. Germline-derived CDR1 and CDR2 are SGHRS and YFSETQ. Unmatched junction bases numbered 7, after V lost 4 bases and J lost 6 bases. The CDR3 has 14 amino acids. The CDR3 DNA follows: TGCGCCAGCAGCGACACAGGGGGCACACAGACCCAGTACTTC. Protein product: CASSDTGGTQTQYF.

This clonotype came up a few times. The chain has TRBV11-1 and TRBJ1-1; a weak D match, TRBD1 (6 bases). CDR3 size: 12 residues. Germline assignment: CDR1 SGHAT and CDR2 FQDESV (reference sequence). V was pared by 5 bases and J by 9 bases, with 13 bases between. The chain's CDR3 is CASSGDRDKAFF. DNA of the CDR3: TGTGCCAGCAGCGGGGACCGGGACAAAGCTTTCTTT.

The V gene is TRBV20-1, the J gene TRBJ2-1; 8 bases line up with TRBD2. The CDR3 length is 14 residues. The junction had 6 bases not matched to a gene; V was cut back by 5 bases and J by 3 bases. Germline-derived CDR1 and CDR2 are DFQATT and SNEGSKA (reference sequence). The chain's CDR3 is CSAGGTSYYNEQFF. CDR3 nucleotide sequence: TGCAGTGCTGGGGGGACTAGTTACTACAATGAGCAGTTCTTC.

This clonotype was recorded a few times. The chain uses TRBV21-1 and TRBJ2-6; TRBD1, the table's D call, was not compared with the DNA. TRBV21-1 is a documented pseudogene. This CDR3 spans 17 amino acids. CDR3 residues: CASSQGRGGPGANVLTF. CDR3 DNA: TGTGCCAGCAGCCAGGGACGGGGGGGACCTGGGGCCAACGTCCTGACTTTC.

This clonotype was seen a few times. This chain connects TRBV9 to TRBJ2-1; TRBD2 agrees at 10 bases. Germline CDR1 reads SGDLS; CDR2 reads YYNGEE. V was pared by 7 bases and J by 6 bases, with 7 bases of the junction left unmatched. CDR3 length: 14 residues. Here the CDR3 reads CASRAGGPTNEQFF. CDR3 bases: TGTGCCAGCCGAGCGGGAGGGCCGACCAATGAGCAGTTCTTC.

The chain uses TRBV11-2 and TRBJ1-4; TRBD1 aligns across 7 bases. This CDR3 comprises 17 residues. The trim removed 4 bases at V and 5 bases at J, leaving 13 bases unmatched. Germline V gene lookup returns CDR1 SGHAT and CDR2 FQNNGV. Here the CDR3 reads CASSYAFGQDSNEKLFF. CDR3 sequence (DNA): TGTGCCAGCAGCTACGCCTTCGGACAGGATTCCAATGAAAAACTGTTTTTT.